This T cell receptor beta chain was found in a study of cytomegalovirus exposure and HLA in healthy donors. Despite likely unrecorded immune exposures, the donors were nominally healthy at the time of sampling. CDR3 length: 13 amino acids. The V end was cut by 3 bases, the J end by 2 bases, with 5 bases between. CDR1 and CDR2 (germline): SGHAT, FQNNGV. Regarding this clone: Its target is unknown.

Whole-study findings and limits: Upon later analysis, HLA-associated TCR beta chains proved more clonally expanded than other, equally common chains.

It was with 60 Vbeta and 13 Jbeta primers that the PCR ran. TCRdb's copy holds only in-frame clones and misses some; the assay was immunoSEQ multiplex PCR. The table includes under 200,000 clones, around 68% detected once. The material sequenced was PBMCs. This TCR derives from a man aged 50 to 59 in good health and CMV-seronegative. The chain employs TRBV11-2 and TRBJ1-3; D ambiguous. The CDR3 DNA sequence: TGTGCCAGCAGCTTTCTACCTGGAAACACCATATATTTT. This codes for CASSFLPGNTIYF.